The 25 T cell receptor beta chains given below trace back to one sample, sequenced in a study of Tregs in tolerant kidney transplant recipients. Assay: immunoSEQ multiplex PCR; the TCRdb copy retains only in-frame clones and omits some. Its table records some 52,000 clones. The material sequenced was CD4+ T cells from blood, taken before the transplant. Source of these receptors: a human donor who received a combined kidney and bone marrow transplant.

The CDR3 DNA, read in part, is TGTGCCAGCAGCCTAGGCGCGGCAGGCACAGATACG. It codes for CASSLGAAGTDT. The CDR3 reads in full as CASSLGAAGTDTQYF. The rearrangement uses TRBV7-2 and TRBJ2-3; D is undetermined. From the germline J gene comes the end of the CDR3, since the read stops 3 residues before it. The V gene's germline CDR1 is SGHTA and CDR2 FQGNSA. The CDR3 totals 15 residues. Trimming stripped 5 bases from V and 1 base from J, with 13 bases between.

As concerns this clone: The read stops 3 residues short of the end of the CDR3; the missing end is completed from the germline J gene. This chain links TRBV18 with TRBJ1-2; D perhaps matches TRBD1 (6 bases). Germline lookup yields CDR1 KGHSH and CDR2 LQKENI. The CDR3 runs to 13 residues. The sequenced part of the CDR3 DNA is TGTGCCAGCTCCCGGGTAGAGGGGGACGGC. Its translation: CASSRVEGDG. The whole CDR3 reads CASSRVEGDGYTF. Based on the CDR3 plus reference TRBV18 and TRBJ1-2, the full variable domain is NAGVMQNPRHLVRRRGQEARLRCSPMKGHSHVYWYRQLPEEGLKFMVYLQKENIIDESGMPKERFSAEFPKEGPSILRIQQVVRGDSAAYFCASSRVEGDGYTFGSGTRLTVV.

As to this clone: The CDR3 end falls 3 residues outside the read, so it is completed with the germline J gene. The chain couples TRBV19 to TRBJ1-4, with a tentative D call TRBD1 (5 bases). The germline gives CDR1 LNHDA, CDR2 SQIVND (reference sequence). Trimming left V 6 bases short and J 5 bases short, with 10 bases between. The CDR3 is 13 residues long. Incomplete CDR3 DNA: TGTGCCAGTAGACCGGACACGAATGAAAAA. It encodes CASRPDTNEK. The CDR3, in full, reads CASRPDTNEKLFF.

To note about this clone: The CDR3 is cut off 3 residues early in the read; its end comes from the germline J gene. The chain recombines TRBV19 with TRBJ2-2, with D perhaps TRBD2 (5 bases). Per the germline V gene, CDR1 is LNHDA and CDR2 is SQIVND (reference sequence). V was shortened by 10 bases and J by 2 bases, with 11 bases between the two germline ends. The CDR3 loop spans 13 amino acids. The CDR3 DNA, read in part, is TGTGCCACCCGGACTTCTAACACCGGGGAG. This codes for CATRTSNTGE. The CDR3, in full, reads CATRTSNTGELFF.

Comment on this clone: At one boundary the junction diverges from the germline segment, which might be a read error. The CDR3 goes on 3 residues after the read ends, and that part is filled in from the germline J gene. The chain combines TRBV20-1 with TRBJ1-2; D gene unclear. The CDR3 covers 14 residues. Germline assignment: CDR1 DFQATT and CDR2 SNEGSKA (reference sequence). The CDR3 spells CSAHTRETDYGYTF. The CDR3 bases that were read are TGCAGTGCTCATACGAGGGAGACCGACTATGGG.

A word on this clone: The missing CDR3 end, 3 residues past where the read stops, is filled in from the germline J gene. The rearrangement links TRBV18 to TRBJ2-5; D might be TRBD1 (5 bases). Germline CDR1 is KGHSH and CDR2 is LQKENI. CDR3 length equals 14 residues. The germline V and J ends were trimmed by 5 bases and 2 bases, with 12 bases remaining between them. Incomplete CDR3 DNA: TGTGCCAGCTCATCGACAGCGATACAAGAGACC. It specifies CASSSTAIQET. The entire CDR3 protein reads CASSSTAIQETQYF.

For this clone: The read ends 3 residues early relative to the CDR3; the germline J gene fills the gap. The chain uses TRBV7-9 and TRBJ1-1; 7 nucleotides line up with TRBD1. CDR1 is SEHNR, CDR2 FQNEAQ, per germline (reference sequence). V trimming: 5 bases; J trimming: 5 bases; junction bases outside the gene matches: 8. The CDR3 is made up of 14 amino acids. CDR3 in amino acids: CASSHTNRGTEAFF. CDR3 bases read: TGTGCCAGCAGCCACACTAACAGGGGTACTGAA.

CDR3 bases read: TGTGCCAGTATGCAGGGTTTTACCCGG. The encoded protein is CASMQGFTR. The full-length CDR3 reads as CASMQGFTRAFF. This chain joins TRBV19 and TRBJ1-1; the D gene is possibly TRBD1 (5 bases). The CDR3 end falls 3 residues outside the read, so it is completed with the germline J gene. From germline, CDR1 is LNHDA and CDR2 SQIVND (reference sequence). This CDR3 spans 12 amino acids. The entire variable domain, with the rest obtained from reference TRBV19 and TRBJ1-1, is as follows: DGGITQSPKYLFRKEGQNVTLSCEQNLNHDAMYWYRQDPGQGLRLIYYSQIVNDFQKGDIAEGYSVSREKKESFPLTVTSAQKNPTAFYLCASMQGFTRAFFGQGTRLTVV.

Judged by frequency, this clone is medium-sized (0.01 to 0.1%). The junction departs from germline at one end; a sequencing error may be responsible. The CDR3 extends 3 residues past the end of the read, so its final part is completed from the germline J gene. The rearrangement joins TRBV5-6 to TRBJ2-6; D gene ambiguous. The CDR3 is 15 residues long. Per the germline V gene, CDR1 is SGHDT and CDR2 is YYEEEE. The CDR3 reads CASRLAPSGANVLTF. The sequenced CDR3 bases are TGTGCCAGCAGGTTGGCCCCCTCGGGGGCCAACGTC.

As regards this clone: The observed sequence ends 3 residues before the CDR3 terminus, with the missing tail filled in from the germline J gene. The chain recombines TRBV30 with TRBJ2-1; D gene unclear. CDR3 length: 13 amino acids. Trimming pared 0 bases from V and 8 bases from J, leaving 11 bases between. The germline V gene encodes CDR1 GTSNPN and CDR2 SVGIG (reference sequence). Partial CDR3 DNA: TGTGCCTGGAGTGTTCGGGTTCCACATGAG. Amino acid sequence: CAWSVRVPHE. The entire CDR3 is CAWSVRVPHEQFF.

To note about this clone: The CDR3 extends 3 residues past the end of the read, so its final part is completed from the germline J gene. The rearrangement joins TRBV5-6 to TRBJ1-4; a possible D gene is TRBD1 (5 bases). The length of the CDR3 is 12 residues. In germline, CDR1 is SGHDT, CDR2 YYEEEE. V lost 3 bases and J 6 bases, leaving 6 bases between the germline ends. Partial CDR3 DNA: TGTGCCAGCAGCTGGGGCGATGAAAAA. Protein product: CASSWGDEK. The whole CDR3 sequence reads CASSWGDEKLFF.

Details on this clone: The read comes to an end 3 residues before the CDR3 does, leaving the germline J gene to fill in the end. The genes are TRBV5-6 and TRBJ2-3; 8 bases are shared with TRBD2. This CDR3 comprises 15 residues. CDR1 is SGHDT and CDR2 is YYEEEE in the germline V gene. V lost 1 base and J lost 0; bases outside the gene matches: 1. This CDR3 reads CASSLRGGSTDTQYF. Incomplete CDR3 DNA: TGTGCCAGCAGCTTGCGGGGGGGAAGCACAGATACG.

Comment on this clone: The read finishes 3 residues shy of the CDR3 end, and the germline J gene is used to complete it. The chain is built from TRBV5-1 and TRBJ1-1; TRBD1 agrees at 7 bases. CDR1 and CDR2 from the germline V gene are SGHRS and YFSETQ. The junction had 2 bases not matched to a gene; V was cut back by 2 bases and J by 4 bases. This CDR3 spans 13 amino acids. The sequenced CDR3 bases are TGCGCCAGCAGCTTCTCAGGGGGCACTGAA. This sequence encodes CASSFSGGTE. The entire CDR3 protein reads CASSFSGGTEAFF.

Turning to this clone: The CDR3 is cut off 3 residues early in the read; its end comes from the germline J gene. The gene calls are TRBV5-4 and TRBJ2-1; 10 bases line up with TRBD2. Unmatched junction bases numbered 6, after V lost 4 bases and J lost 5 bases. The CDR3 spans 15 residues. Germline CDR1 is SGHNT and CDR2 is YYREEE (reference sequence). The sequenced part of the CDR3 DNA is TGTGCCAGCAGCCCAGGGACTAGCGTACACAATGAG. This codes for CASSPGTSVHNE. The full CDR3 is CASSPGTSVHNEQFF.

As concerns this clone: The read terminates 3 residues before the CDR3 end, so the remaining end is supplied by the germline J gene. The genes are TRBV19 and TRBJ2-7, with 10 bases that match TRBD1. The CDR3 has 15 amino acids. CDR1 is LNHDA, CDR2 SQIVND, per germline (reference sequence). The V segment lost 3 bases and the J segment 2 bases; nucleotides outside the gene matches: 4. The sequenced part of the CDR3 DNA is TGTGCCAGTAGTATCGTGGACAGGGGGGCCTACGAG. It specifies CASSIVDRGAYE. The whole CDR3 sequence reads CASSIVDRGAYEQYF. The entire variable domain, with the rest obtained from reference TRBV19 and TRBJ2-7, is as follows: DGGITQSPKYLFRKEGQNVTLSCEQNLNHDAMYWYRQDPGQGLRLIYYSQIVNDFQKGDIAEGYSVSREKKESFPLTVTSAQKNPTAFYLCASSIVDRGAYEQYFGPGTRLTVT.

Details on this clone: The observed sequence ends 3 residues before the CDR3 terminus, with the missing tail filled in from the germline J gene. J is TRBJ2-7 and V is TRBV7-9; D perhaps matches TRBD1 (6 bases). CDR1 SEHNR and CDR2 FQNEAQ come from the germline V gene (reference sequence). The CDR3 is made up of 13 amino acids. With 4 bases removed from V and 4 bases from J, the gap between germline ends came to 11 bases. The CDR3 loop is CASSSGQYYEQYF. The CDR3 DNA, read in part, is TGTGCCAGCAGCTCAGGACAGTATTACGAG.

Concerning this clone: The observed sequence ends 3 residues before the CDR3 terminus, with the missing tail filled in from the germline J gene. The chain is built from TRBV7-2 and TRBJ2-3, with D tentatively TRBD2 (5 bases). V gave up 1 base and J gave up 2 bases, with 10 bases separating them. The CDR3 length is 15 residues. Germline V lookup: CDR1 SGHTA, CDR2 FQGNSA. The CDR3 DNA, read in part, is TGTGCCAGCAGCTTAGGCGGGCCATCCACAGATACG. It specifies CASSLGGPSTDT. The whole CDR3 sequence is CASSLGGPSTDTQYF.

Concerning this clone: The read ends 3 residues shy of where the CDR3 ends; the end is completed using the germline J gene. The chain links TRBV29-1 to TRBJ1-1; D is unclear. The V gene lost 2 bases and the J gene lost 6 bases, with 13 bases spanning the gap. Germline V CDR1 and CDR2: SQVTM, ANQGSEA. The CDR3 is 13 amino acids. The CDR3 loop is CSVELPRGPEAFF. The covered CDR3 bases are TGCAGCGTTGAACTTCCCCGGGGTCCTGAA.

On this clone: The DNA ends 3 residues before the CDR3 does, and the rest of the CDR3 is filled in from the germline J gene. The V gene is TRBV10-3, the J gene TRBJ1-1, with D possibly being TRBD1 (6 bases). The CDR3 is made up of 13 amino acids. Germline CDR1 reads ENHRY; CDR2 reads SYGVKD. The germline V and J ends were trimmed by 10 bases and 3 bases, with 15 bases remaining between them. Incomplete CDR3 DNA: TGTGCCACAAAACAGGGAAGGGACACTGAA. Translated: CATKQGRDTE. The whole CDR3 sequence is CATKQGRDTEAFF.

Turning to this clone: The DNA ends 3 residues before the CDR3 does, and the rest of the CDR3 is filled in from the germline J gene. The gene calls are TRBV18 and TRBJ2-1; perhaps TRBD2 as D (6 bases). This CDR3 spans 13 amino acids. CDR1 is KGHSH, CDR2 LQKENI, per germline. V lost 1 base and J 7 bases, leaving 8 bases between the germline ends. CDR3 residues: CASSPLGGNEQFF. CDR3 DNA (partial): TGTGCCAGCTCACCACTCGGGGGTAATGAG.

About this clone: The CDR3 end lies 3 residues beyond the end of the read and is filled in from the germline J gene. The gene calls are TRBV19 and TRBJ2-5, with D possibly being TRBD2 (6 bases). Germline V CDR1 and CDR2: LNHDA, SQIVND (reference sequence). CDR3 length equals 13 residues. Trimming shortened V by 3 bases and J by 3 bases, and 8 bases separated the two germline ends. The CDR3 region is CASSMAGKETQYF. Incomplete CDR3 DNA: TGTGCCAGTAGTATGGCGGGGAAAGAGACC. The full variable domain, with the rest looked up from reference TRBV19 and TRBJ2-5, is DGGITQSPKYLFRKEGQNVTLSCEQNLNHDAMYWYRQDPGQGLRLIYYSQIVNDFQKGDIAEGYSVSREKKESFPLTVTSAQKNPTAFYLCASSMAGKETQYFGPGTRLLVL.

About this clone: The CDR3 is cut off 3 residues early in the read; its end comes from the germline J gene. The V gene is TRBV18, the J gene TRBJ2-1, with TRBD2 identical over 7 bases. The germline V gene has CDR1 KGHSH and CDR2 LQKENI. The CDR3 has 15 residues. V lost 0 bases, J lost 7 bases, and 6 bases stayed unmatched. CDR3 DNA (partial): TGTGCCAGCTCACCACCCGCGGGAGTCAAGAATGAG. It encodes CASSPPAGVKNE. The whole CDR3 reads CASSPPAGVKNEQFF.

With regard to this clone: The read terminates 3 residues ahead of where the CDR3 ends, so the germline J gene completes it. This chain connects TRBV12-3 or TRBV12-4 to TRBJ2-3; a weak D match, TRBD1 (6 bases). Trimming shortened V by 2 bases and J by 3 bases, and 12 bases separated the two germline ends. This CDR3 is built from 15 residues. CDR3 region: CASSLSRGFTDTQYF. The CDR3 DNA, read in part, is TGTGCCAGCAGTTTATCCAGGGGATTTACAGATACG.

The CDR3 region is CAWSGHRAPGANVLTF. CDR3 DNA (partial): TGTGCCTGGAGTGGACACAGGGCCCCTGGGGCCAACGTC. The chain has TRBV30 and TRBJ2-6; a weak D match, TRBD1 (6 bases). Read data end 3 residues before the CDR3 end; the end is taken from the germline J gene. Germline CDR1 GTSNPN, CDR2 SVGIG (reference sequence). V was pared by 1 base and J by 2 bases, with 12 bases between. The CDR3 loop spans 16 amino acids. The entire variable domain, with the rest obtained from reference TRBV30 and TRBJ2-6, is as follows: SQTIHQWPATLVQPVGSPLSLECTVEGTSNPNLYWYRQAAGRGLQLLFYSVGIGQISSEVPQNLSASRPQDRQFILSSKKLLLSDSGFYLCAWSGHRAPGANVLTFGAGSRLTVL.

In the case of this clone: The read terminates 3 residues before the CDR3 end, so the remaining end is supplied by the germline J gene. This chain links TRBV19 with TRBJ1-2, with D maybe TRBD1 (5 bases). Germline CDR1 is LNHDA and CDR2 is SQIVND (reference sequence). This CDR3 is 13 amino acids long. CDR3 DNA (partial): TGTGCCAGTAGTATCGGTTGGGGCGAGGGC. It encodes CASSIGWGEG. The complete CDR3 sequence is CASSIGWGEGYTF. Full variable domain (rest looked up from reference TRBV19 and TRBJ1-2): DGGITQSPKYLFRKEGQNVTLSCEQNLNHDAMYWYRQDPGQGLRLIYYSQIVNDFQKGDIAEGYSVSREKKESFPLTVTSAQKNPTAFYLCASSIGWGEGYTFGSGTRLTVV.